Following are 6 T cell receptor beta chains from one sample sequenced in a study of blood T cell repertoires in COVID-19 (dated by TCRdb to 2020 to 2022). The library relied on the immunoSEQ multiplex PCR assay. Sourced from immuneACCESS, this table was stored by TCRdb with only in-frame sequences that have V and J called. A share of the clones is absent; for the studies checked, an unresolved V gene accounts for under half, and the remainder has no known explanation. The sample has roughly 80,000 clones on record, approximately 78% of them singletons. The ten largest clones capture approximately 30% of the sample. Specimen: peripheral blood. These receptors originate from a human donor in a cohort sampled during active COVID-19.

This clone was seen once. This chain joins TRBV7-9 and TRBJ2-6, with D hard to call. Between the trimmed V and J ends, which lost 5 bases and 1 base, there was a span of 3 bases. The CDR3 loop spans 13 amino acids. Germline CDR1 is SEHNR and CDR2 is FQNEAQ (reference sequence). The CDR3 sequence is CASSQSGANVLTF. Here the CDR3 DNA reads TGTGCCAGCAGCCAATCTGGGGCCAACGTCCTGACTTTC.

Only a few counts were recorded for this clone. The chain links TRBV5-1 to TRBJ2-2; D unresolved. CDR3 length equals 12 residues. The ends were cut back, 4 bases at V and 1 base at J, with 2 bases in the middle. Germline CDR1 is SGHRS and CDR2 is YFSETQ. The CDR3 DNA follows: TGCGCCAGCAGCCAGAACACCGGGGAGCTGTTTTTT. Protein product: CASSQNTGELFF. Full variable domain (remainder filled in from reference TRBV5-1 and TRBJ2-2): KAGVTQTPRYLIKTRGQQVTLSCSPISGHRSVSWYQQTPGQGLQFLFEYFSETQRNKGNFPGRFSGRQFSNSRSEMNVSTLELGDSALYLCASSQNTGELFFGEGSRLTVL.

V gene TRBV7-2 combines with J gene TRBJ2-5; TRBD2 aligns across 7 bases. Germline V gene sequence: CDR1 SGHTA, CDR2 FQGNSA. This CDR3 region has 14 residues. V was clipped by 5 bases and J by 1 base; unmatched bases: 4. CDR3: CASSPGLVQETQYF. The CDR3 nucleotides read TGTGCCAGCAGCCCAGGACTAGTCCAAGAGACCCAGTACTTC.

This chain uses TRBV29-1 with TRBJ1-2, with D maybe TRBD1 (6 bases). V was pared by 6 bases and J by 3 bases, with 11 bases between. The CDR3 has 12 amino acids. Germline V gene lookup returns CDR1 SQVTM and CDR2 ANQGSEA. The CDR3 protein is CSVPEGDYGYTF. The CDR3 nucleotides read TGCAGCGTCCCCGAGGGGGACTATGGCTACACCTTC.

The chain uses TRBV14 and TRBJ1-2; no definite D call. Between the trimmed V and J ends, which lost 4 bases and 5 bases, there was a span of 8 bases. The CDR3 has 12 residues. Germline CDR1 and CDR2: SGHDN and FVKESK. The CDR3 sequence: CASSRREYGYTF. In nucleotides, the CDR3 is TGTGCCAGCAGCCGACGGGAGTATGGCTACACCTTC.

J is TRBJ2-1 and V is TRBV6-1; D not certain. The CDR3 consists of 16 residues. Between the trimmed V and J ends, which lost 2 bases and 0 bases, there was a span of 11 bases. Germline values: CDR1 MNHNS, CDR2 SASEGT. The CDR3 sequence is CASSETSMSSYNEQFF. The CDR3 region has the DNA TGTGCCAGCAGTGAAACCTCCATGAGCTCCTACAATGAGCAGTTCTTC.